The 4 T cell receptor beta chains below all came from one sample that was sequenced in a study of blood T cells in healthy people across ages. A second PCR of 7 to 11 cycles used a sample-barcoded 5' primer and a J-beta primer mix. TCRdb recomputed calls from the 5' RACE reads with MiXCR, one row per CDR3 protein. The table shows around 500,000 distinct CDR3 sequences, with roughly 48% occurring only once. The sample comprised blood. Every receptor here comes from a man older than 75 in good health.

This clonotype was seen a few times. CDR3 sequence: CSASNRVGQPQHF. The CDR3 bases are TGCAGTGCATCCAACAGGGTTGGTCAGCCCCAGCATTTT. The chain has TRBV20-1 and TRBJ1-5, with a possible D match to TRBD1 (6 bases). The germline CDR1 and CDR2 sequences are DFQATT and SNEGSKA (reference sequence). This CDR3 is 13 amino acids long. The V end was cut by 6 bases, the J end by 6 bases, with 15 bases between.

This clonotype was found a few times. The CDR3 region has the DNA TGTGCCAGCAGCCAAAGACCGCAAGAGACCCAGTACTTC. Its translation: CASSQRPQETQYF. The chain employs TRBV14 and TRBJ2-5; D is unclear. Trimming removed 2 bases from V and 2 bases from J, with 6 bases in between. The CDR3 runs 13 residues. Per germline, CDR1 SGHDN and CDR2 FVKESK.

This clonotype was counted at least ten times. V and J are TRBV12-3 or TRBV12-4 and TRBJ2-3; D is unresolved. This CDR3 comprises 11 residues. V was shortened by 6 bases and J by 5 bases, with 6 bases between the two germline ends. CDR3 amino acids: CASSFGDTQYF. The CDR3 DNA reads as TGTGCCAGCAGCTTCGGAGATACGCAGTATTTT.

This chain connects TRBV6-2 or TRBV6-3 to TRBJ2-3; D remains ambiguous. The germline V gene has CDR1 MNHEY and CDR2 SVGEGT. CDR3 length: 15 amino acids. V was shortened by 5 bases and J by 1 base, with 13 bases between the two germline ends. For the CDR3, the DNA is TGTGCCAGCAGTCGGTCGTTCCTAGGCACAGATACGCAGTATTTT. It encodes CASSRSFLGTDTQYF.